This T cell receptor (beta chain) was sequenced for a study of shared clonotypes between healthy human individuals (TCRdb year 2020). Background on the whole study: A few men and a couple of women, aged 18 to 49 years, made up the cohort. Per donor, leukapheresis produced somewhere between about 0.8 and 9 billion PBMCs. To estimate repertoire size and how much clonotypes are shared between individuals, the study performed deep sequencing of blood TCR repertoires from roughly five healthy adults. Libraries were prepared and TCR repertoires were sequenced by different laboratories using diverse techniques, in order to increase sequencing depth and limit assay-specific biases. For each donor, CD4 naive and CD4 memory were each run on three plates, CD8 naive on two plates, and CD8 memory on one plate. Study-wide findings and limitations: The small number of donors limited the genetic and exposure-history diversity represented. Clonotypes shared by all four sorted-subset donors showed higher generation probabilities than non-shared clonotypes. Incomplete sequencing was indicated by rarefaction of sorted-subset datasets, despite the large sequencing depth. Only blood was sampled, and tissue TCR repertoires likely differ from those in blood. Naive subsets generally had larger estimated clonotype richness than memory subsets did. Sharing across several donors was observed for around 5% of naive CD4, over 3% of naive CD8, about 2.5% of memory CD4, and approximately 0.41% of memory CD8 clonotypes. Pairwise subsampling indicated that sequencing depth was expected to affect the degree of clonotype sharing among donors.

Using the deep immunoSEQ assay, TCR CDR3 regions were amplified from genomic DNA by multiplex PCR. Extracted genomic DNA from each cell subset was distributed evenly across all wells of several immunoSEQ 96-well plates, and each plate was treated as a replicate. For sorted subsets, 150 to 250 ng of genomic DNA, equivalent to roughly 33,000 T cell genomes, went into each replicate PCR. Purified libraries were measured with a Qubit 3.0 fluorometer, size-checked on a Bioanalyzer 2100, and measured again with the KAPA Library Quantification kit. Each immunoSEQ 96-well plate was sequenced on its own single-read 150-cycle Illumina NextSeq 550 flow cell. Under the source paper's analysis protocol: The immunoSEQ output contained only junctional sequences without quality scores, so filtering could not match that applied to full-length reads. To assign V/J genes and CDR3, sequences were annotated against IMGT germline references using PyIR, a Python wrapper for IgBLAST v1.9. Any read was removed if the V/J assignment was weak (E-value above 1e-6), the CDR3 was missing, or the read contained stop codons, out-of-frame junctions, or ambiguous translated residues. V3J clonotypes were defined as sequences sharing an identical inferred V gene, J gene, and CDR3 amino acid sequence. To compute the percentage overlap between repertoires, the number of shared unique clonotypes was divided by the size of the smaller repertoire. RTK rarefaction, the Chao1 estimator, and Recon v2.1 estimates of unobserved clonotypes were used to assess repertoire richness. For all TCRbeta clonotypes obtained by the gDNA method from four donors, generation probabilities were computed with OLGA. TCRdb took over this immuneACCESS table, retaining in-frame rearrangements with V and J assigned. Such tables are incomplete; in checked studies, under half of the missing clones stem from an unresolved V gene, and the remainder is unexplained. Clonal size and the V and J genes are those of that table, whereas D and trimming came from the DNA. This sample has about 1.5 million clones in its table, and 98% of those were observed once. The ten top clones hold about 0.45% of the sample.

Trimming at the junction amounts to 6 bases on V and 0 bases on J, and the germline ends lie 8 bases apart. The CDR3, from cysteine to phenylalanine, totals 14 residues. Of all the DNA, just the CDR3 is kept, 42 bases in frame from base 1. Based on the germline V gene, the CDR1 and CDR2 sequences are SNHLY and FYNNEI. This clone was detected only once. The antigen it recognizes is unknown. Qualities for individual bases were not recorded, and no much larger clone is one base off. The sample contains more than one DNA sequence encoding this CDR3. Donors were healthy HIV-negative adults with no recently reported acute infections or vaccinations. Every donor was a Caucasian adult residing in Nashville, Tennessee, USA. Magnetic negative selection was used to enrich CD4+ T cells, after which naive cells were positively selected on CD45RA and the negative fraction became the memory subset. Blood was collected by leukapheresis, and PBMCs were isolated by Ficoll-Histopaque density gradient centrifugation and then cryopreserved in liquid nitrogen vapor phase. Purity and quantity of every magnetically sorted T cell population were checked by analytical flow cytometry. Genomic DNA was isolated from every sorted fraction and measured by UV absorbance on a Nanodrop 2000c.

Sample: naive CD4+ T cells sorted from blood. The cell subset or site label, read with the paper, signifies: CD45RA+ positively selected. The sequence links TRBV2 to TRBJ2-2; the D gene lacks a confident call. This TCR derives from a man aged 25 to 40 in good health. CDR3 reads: CASRDGSNTGELFF. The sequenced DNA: TGTGCCAGCAGAGACGGATCGAACACCGGGGAGCTGTTTTTT.